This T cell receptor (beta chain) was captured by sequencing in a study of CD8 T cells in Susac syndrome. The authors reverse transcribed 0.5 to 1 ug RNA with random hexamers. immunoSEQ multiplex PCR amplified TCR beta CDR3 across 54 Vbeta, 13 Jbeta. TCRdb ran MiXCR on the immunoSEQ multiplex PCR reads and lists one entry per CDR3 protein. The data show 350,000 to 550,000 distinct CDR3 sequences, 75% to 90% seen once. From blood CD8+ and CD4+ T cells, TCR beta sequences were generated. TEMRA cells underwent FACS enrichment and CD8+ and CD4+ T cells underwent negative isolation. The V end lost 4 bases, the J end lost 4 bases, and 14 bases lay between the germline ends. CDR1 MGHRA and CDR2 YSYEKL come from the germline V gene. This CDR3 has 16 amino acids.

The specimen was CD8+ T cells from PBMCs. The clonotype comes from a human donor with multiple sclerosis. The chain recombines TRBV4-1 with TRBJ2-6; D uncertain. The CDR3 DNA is TGCGCCAGCAGCCTGAATGTTGAATCCGGGGCCAACGTCCTGACTTTC. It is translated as CASSLNVESGANVLTF.